This TCR beta chain was captured in a study of T cells in Graves' hyperthyroidism and ophthalmopathy. Blood dates from first hyperthyroidism diagnosis, before any ophthalmopathy symptoms. The source of the PBMCs was 8.5 to 10 ml of fresh peripheral blood. Comments on this clonotype: The antigen is not known.

Trimming removed 3 bases from V and 5 bases from J, with 17 bases in between. The CDR3 is 16 residues long. From RNA transcripts, TCR beta CDR3 regions were amplified. HTBI primers were the set used in a first-round RT-PCR of the TCR CDR3. One entry per CDR3 protein, called by TCRdb with MiXCR from the multiplex PCR reads. The sample holds 300,000 to 450,000 distinct CDR3 sequences, roughly 13% seen once. Study results and caveats: In validation, the model predicted ophthalmopathy. These predictions came a median roughly six months before onset. The majority of expanded thyroid clonotypes above 0.001 also appeared in blood.

The specimen was blood. This chain joins TRBV12-3 or TRBV12-4 and TRBJ2-1; TRBD2 might be the D (6 bases). This receptor was taken from a man aged 30 to 45 with Graves' hyperthyroidism that later progressed to Graves' ophthalmopathy. CDR3 sequence reads: CASSFPRVGGNNEQFF. DNA of the CDR3: TGTGCCAGCAGTTTCCCTCGGGTCGGGGGAAACAATGAGCAGTTCTTC.